A single sample is the source of the 17 T cell receptor beta chains below, sequenced in a study of blood T cell repertoires in COVID-19. Some clones are missing from TCRdb's copy, which holds only in-frame ones; the method was immunoSEQ multiplex PCR. The sample holds fewer than 300,000 clones, around 81% seen once. The sequencing sample was made of peripheral blood. All receptors come from an older woman with active or convalescent COVID-19.

V gene TRBV5-1 combines with J gene TRBJ1-2; 7 nucleotides match TRBD1. This CDR3 is built from 14 residues. Germline CDR1 reads SGHRS; CDR2 reads YFSETQ. V lost 3 bases, J lost 0 bases, and 2 bases stayed unmatched. This chain's CDR3 is CASSSGTANYGYTF. CDR3 coding DNA: TGCGCCAGCAGCTCCGGGACAGCTAACTATGGCTACACCTTC.

The rearrangement links TRBV19 to TRBJ1-1, with TRBD1 matching over 7 bases. V was clipped by 1 base and J by 1 base; unmatched bases: 9. The CDR3 has 17 residues. CDR1 is LNHDA and CDR2 is SQIVND in the germline V gene (reference sequence). CDR3 region: CASSIGQGEVGNTEAFF. DNA for the CDR3: TGTGCCAGTAGTATAGGACAGGGCGAAGTCGGGAACACTGAAGCTTTCTTT.

The rearrangement joins TRBV4-3 to TRBJ2-7, with a weak D call TRBD1 (6 bases). V was clipped by 5 bases and J by 2 bases, with 16 bases between them. CDR1 and CDR2 from the germline V gene are LGHNA and YSLEER. The CDR3 consists of 15 residues. The CDR3 nucleotides read TGCGCCAGCAGCGAAAACGTCAGGGGCCCCTACGAGCAGTACTTC. Amino acids: CASSENVRGPYEQYF.

The chain recombines TRBV5-6 with TRBJ1-2, with D possibly being TRBD1 (6 bases). The CDR3 sequence is 13 residues long. V was shortened by 0 bases and J by 14 bases, with 17 bases between the two germline ends. CDR1 is SGHDT and CDR2 is YYEEEE in the germline V gene. CDR3 bases: TGTGCCAGCAGCTTGGCGGTGGGGGGGGCGAAGACCTTC. Translation gives CASSLAVGGAKTF.

V usage is TRBV9 and J usage is TRBJ2-1; a weak D match, TRBD2 (6 bases). The CDR3 loop spans 14 amino acids. V was clipped by 4 bases and J by 10 bases, with 18 bases between them. Per the germline V gene, CDR1 is SGDLS and CDR2 is YYNGEE. CDR3 DNA sequence: TGTGCCAGCAGCCCGGGGACTGCAGGAAGGGAGCAGTTCTTC. This sequence encodes CASSPGTAGREQFF.

This chain uses TRBV6-2 or TRBV6-3 with TRBJ1-1, with D possibly matching TRBD1 (6 bases). V was clipped by 6 bases and J by 3 bases, with 11 bases between them. The CDR3 extends over 13 amino acids. Germline CDR1 is MNHEY and CDR2 is SVGEGT. For the CDR3, the DNA is TGTGCCAGCAGCGGACAGCGGTACACTGAAGCTTTCTTT. Residues: CASSGQRYTEAFF.

This clone came up once. The chain carries TRBV28 and TRBJ2-1, with TRBD1 as a possible D gene (6 bases). Trimming took off 6 bases at V and 1 base at J, with 13 bases between the two ends. The CDR3 length is 15 residues. Looked up from germline, CDR1 is MDHEN and CDR2 is SYDVKM. The CDR3: CASRHSRGSYNEQFF. CDR3 sequence (DNA): TGTGCCAGCAGACACAGCAGGGGATCCTACAATGAGCAGTTCTTC. Full variable domain (rest looked up from reference TRBV28 and TRBJ2-1): DVKVTQSSRYLVKRTGEKVFLECVQDMDHENMFWYRQDPGLGLRLIYFSYDVKMKEKGDIPEGYSVSREKKERFSLILESASTNQTSMYLCASRHSRGSYNEQFFGPGTRLTVL.

The chain carries TRBV3-1 (or the pseudogene TRBV3-2) and TRBJ2-2; TRBD2 matches 12 bases. The CDR3 runs to 17 residues. The germline V gene has CDR1 LGHDT and CDR2 YNNKEL (reference sequence). Losses at the gene ends were 4 bases for V and 5 bases for J; bases not matched to a gene: 8. In nucleotides, the CDR3 is TGTGCCAGCAGCCCATCTAGCGGGGGGGCTCTGACCGGGGAGCTGTTTTTT. Its translation: CASSPSSGGALTGELFF.

V gene TRBV14 combines with J gene TRBJ1-2, with D uncertain. The length of the CDR3 is 16 residues. Germline CDR1 is SGHDN and CDR2 is FVKESK. V was pared by 0 bases and J by 2 bases, with 13 bases between. The CDR3 loop is CASSQEWAGPNYGYTF. For the CDR3, the DNA is TGTGCCAGCAGCCAAGAGTGGGCAGGCCCGAACTATGGCTACACCTTC.

The chain is built from TRBV6-5 and TRBJ2-6; possibly TRBD1 for D (5 bases). Germline V gives CDR1 MNHEY, CDR2 SVGAGI. The CDR3 consists of 15 residues. The germline V and J ends were trimmed by 4 bases and 3 bases, with 10 bases remaining between them. In DNA form, the CDR3 reads TGTGCCAGCAGTTGGGGCGTTTTTGGGGCCAACGTCCTGACTTTC. Translated: CASSWGVFGANVLTF.

The chain joins TRBV19 to TRBJ2-5, with D perhaps matching TRBD1 (6 bases). The V gene lost 3 bases and the J gene lost 4 bases, with 15 bases spanning the gap. This CDR3 region has 15 residues. CDR1 LNHDA and CDR2 SQIVND come from the germline V gene (reference sequence). CDR3 sequence: CASSMNSGAGETQYF. For the CDR3, the DNA is TGTGCCAGTAGTATGAATTCAGGGGCAGGAGAGACCCAGTACTTC. Using reference TRBV19 and TRBJ2-5 for the parts outside the CDR3, the full variable domain is DGGITQSPKYLFRKEGQNVTLSCEQNLNHDAMYWYRQDPGQGLRLIYYSQIVNDFQKGDIAEGYSVSREKKESFPLTVTSAQKNPTAFYLCASSMNSGAGETQYFGPGTRLLVL.

This clone was recorded once. The chain joins TRBV19 to TRBJ1-4; a possible D gene is TRBD1 (6 bases). V was cut by 4 bases and J by 0 bases, with 15 bases left in between. CDR1 is LNHDA and CDR2 is SQIVND in the germline V gene (reference sequence). The CDR3 is 17 amino acids. The CDR3 region is CASSTPGASATNEKLFF. The CDR3 DNA reads as TGTGCCAGTAGTACCCCAGGGGCGAGCGCAACTAATGAAAAACTGTTTTTT. The full variable domain, completed using reference TRBV19 and TRBJ1-4, is DGGITQSPKYLFRKEGQNVTLSCEQNLNHDAMYWYRQDPGQGLRLIYYSQIVNDFQKGDIAEGYSVSREKKESFPLTVTSAQKNPTAFYLCASSTPGASATNEKLFFGSGTQLSVL.

The genes are TRBV19 and TRBJ1-1; D not certain. CDR3 length equals 13 residues. V was shortened by 3 bases and J by 1 base, with 6 bases between the two germline ends. Germline V gives CDR1 LNHDA, CDR2 SQIVND (reference sequence). In DNA form, the CDR3 reads TGTGCCAGTAGTATCCAGGCGAACACTGAAGCTTTCTTT. It codes for CASSIQANTEAFF.

This chain links TRBV5-6 with TRBJ2-3, with TRBD2 identical over 9 bases. The J segment lost 4 bases and the V segment lost 4 bases, leaving 7 bases of the junction unmatched. In germline, CDR1 is SGHDT, CDR2 YYEEEE. The CDR3 totals 15 residues. CDR3 sequence reads: CASSPRAGGSDTQYF. The CDR3 coding sequence is TGTGCCAGCAGCCCCCGAGCGGGGGGATCAGATACGCAGTATTTT.

The rearrangement links TRBV29-1 to TRBJ2-7; D not certain. Germline-derived CDR1 and CDR2 are SQVTM and ANQGSEA. The CDR3 spans 12 residues. Trimming shortened V by 2 bases and J by 5 bases, and 10 bases separated the two germline ends. The CDR3 DNA follows: TGCAGCGTTGAAACAGAATGGGACGAGCAGTACTTC. Translating gives CSVETEWDEQYF.

This clone has only a few counts. The V and J genes are TRBV19 and TRBJ1-5; TRBD1 matches 8 bases. The CDR3 contains 16 residues. Trimming cost V 3 bases and J 7 bases; bases outside gene matches: 11. Per the germline V gene, CDR1 is LNHDA and CDR2 is SQIVND (reference sequence). CDR3 DNA sequence: TGTGCCAGTAGTATCAGAGGCAGGGGGCTTGGGCAGCCCCAGCATTTT. This sequence encodes CASSIRGRGLGQPQHF.

The chain is built from TRBV7-3 and TRBJ2-3; 8 positions agree with TRBD2. The CDR3 has 13 amino acids. Germline CDR1 SGHTA, CDR2 FQGTGA. Germline trimming cut 4 bases from V and 6 bases from J; bases unmatched to any gene: 3. The CDR3 coding sequence is TGTGCCAGCAGCTCCACTAGCGGTGATACGCAGTATTTT. Its protein product is CASSSTSGDTQYF. Looking up the rest from reference TRBV7-3 and TRBJ2-3 gives the full variable domain: GAGVSQTPSNKVTEKGKYVELRCDPISGHTALYWYRQSLGQGPEFLIYFQGTGAADDSGLPNDRFFAVRPEGSVSTLKIQRTERGDSAVYLCASSSTSGDTQYFGPGTRLTVL.